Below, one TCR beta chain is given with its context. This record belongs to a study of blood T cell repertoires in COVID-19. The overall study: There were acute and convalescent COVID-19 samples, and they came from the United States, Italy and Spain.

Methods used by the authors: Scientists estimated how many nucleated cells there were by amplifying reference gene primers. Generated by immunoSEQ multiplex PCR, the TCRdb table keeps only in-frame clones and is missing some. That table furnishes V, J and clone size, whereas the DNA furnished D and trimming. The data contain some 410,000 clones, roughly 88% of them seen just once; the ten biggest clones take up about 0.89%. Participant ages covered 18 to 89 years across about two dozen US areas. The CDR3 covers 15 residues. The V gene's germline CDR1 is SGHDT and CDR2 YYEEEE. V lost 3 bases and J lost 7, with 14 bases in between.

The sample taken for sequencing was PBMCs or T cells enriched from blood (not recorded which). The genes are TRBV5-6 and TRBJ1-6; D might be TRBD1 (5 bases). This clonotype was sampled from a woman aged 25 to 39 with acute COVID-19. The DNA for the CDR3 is TGTGCCAGCAGCTCCCGGATGCAGGGCAATTCACCCCTCCACTTT. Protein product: CASSSRMQGNSPLHF. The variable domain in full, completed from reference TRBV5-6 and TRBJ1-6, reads DAGVTQSPTHLIKTRGQQVTLRCSPKSGHDTVSWYQQALGQGPQFIFQYYEEEERQRGNFPDRFSGHQFPNYSSELNVNALLLGDSALYLCASSSRMQGNSPLHFGNGTRLTVT.